This TCR beta chain comes out of a study of blood T cells in healthy people across ages. CDR3 length equals 12 residues. V lost 6 bases to trimming and J lost 5 bases, with 13 bases between them. Germline V CDR1 and CDR2: SQVTM, ANQGSEA. This clonotype showed up just a few times. A second PCR, run for roughly 6 to 11 cycles, used a sample-barcoded 5' primer plus a J-beta primer mix. TCRdb processed the 5' RACE reads anew with MiXCR; each CDR3 protein has one entry. Found here are 450,000 to 600,000 distinct CDR3 sequences, roughly a quarter of them singletons; the top ten hold about 3.3%. These data also formed part of another study, on T cells of mothers and their children.

V usage is TRBV29-1 and J usage is TRBJ2-5; TRBD2 might be the D (5 bases). The sequence came from a boy under 10 years old in good health. What was sequenced was blood. CDR3 protein: CSVLESGETQYF. In DNA, the CDR3 is TGCAGCGTCCTCGAATCGGGGGAGACCCAGTACTTC.